A selection of T cell receptor beta chains follows, all from one sample in a study of beta chain features in type 1 diabetes. Here immunoSEQ multiplex PCR was the method, and the copy in TCRdb shows in-frame clones only, minus some. The sample records roughly 370,000 clones, approximately 13% being singletons. Sequenced: naive CD4+ T cells from blood. These receptors came from a man aged 25-40 years in good health. Each CDR3 is given with its conserved first and last residue. The order of the fields is D gene, V gene, J gene, clone size, CDR3 protein, CDR3 DNA. D genes are given only for firm matches. Expanded clones get a size class; other rows say once, few or many, or leave the size out.

d_gene: TRBD2
v_gene: TRBV5-4
j_gene: TRBJ2-1
abundance: NA
CDR3aa: CASSLRAGNYNEQFF
CDR3nt: TGTGCCAGCAGCTTGAGAGCGGGGAACTACAATGAGCAGTTCTTC

d_gene: NA
v_gene: TRBV14
j_gene: TRBJ2-1
abundance: NA
CDR3aa: CASSPKHGIGQFF
CDR3nt: TGTGCCAGCAGCCCGAAACACGGCATTGGGCAGTTCTTC

d_gene: NA
v_gene: TRBV7-3
j_gene: TRBJ2-5
abundance: few
CDR3aa: CASSKSPGSKETQYF
CDR3nt: TGCGCCAGCAGCAAATCGCCGGGATCCAAAGAGACCCAGTACTTC

d_gene: NA
v_gene: TRBV18
j_gene: TRBJ2-5
abundance: NA
CDR3aa: CASSPLAQETQYF
CDR3nt: TGTGCCAGCTCACCACTAGCGCAAGAGACCCAGTACTTC

d_gene: TRBD2
v_gene: TRBV9
j_gene: TRBJ2-1
abundance: NA
CDR3aa: CASSAARGRRNEQFF
CDR3nt: TGTGCCAGCAGCGCCGCCCGCGGGAGGCGTAATGAGCAGTTCTTC

d_gene: TRBD1
v_gene: TRBV9
j_gene: TRBJ1-2
abundance: NA
CDR3aa: CASSVGQGGNYGYTF
CDR3nt: TGTGCCAGCAGCGTTGGACAGGGGGGAAACTATGGCTACACCTTC

d_gene: NA
v_gene: TRBV7-2
j_gene: TRBJ2-1
abundance: few
CDR3aa: CASSLISSYNEQFF
CDR3nt: TGTGCCAGCAGCTTAATAAGCTCCTACAATGAGCAGTTCTTC

d_gene: TRBD1
v_gene: TRBV2
j_gene: TRBJ2-4
abundance: few
CDR3aa: CASRLHFGTGTLSQRNIQYF
CDR3nt: TGTGCCAGCAGACTACACTTCGGGACAGGGACCCTGAGCCAACGGAACATTCAGTACTTC

d_gene: NA
v_gene: TRBV9
j_gene: TRBJ2-5
abundance: NA
CDR3aa: CASSVATRAETQYF
CDR3nt: TGTGCCAGCAGCGTAGCTACTAGGGCAGAGACCCAGTACTTC

d_gene: NA
v_gene: TRBV11-2
j_gene: TRBJ2-1
abundance: few
CDR3aa: CASSLVPAYNEQFF
CDR3nt: TGTGCCAGCAGCTTAGTCCCAGCATACAATGAGCAGTTCTTC

d_gene: NA
v_gene: TRBV29-1
j_gene: TRBJ1-2
abundance: few
CDR3aa: CSDVRGQYGYTF
CDR3nt: TGCAGCGATGTCAGGGGTCAATATGGCTACACCTTC

d_gene: NA
v_gene: TRBV4-3
j_gene: TRBJ1-6
abundance: NA
CDR3aa: CASSQEGGPDSPLHF
CDR3nt: TGCGCCAGCAGCCAAGAGGGTGGTCCAGACTCACCCCTCCACTTT

d_gene: NA
v_gene: TRBV9
j_gene: TRBJ2-7
abundance: NA
CDR3aa: CASSEGPGGEQYF
CDR3nt: TGTGCCAGCAGCGAGGGACCTGGCGGCGAGCAGTACTTC

d_gene: NA
v_gene: TRBV7-9
j_gene: TRBJ2-1
abundance: few
CDR3aa: CASSLDSAGQFF
CDR3nt: TGTGCCAGCAGCTTAGACTCGGCCGGGCAGTTCTTC

d_gene: TRBD1
v_gene: TRBV30
j_gene: TRBJ1-2
abundance: NA
CDR3aa: CAGQDRVNYGYTF
CDR3nt: TGTGCCGGCCAGGACAGGGTTAACTATGGCTACACCTTC

d_gene: NA
v_gene: TRBV5-6
j_gene: TRBJ1-2
abundance: NA
CDR3aa: CASSYRVGYTF
CDR3nt: TGTGCCAGCAGCTATCGGGTCGGCTACACCTTC

d_gene: TRBD1
v_gene: TRBV18
j_gene: TRBJ2-5
abundance: NA
CDR3aa: CASSPPGTVGQETQYF
CDR3nt: TGTGCCAGCTCACCACCTGGGACAGTTGGCCAAGAGACCCAGTACTTC

d_gene: NA
v_gene: TRBV29-1
j_gene: TRBJ2-7
abundance: NA
CDR3aa: CSVERGSGYEQYF
CDR3nt: TGCAGCGTTGAAAGGGGATCGGGCTACGAGCAGTACTTC

d_gene: NA
v_gene: TRBV11-3
j_gene: TRBJ1-1
abundance: few
CDR3aa: CASTSGTEAFF
CDR3nt: TGTGCCAGCACTTCCGGCACTGAAGCTTTCTTT

d_gene: NA
v_gene: TRBV4-1
j_gene: TRBJ1-5
abundance: NA
CDR3aa: CASSQQEYSNQPQHF
CDR3nt: TGCGCCAGCAGCCAACAGGAGTATAGCAATCAGCCCCAGCATTTT

d_gene: TRBD2
v_gene: TRBV7-6
j_gene: TRBJ2-1
abundance: NA
CDR3aa: CASSFRLAGLTYNEQFF
CDR3nt: TGTGCCAGCAGCTTCCGACTAGCGGGGCTTACCTACAATGAGCAGTTCTTC

d_gene: TRBD1
v_gene: TRBV6-1
j_gene: TRBJ1-2
abundance: NA
CDR3aa: CASSWGQQTYGYTF
CDR3nt: TGTGCCAGCAGTTGGGGACAGCAAACCTATGGCTACACCTTC

d_gene: NA
v_gene: TRBV5-4
j_gene: TRBJ1-4
abundance: NA
CDR3aa: CASSRAATNEKLFF
CDR3nt: TGTGCCAGCAGCAGGGCCGCAACTAATGAAAAACTGTTTTTT

d_gene: TRBD1
v_gene: TRBV29-1
j_gene: TRBJ2-5
abundance: many
CDR3aa: CSLTGGFGTQYF
CDR3nt: TGCAGCTTGACAGGGGGCTTTGGGACCCAGTACTTC

d_gene: TRBD2
v_gene: TRBV25-1
j_gene: TRBJ2-3
abundance: NA
CDR3aa: CASSARTSVNTDTQYF
CDR3nt: TGTGCCAGCAGTGCTAGGACTAGCGTGAACACAGATACGCAGTATTTT

d_gene: TRBD2
v_gene: TRBV30
j_gene: TRBJ2-5
abundance: NA
CDR3aa: CALISGRVETQYF
CDR3nt: TGTGCCTTAATTAGCGGGAGGGTAGAGACCCAGTACTTC

d_gene: NA
v_gene: TRBV20-1
j_gene: TRBJ2-1
abundance: few
CDR3aa: CSASSGYEQFF
CDR3nt: TGCAGTGCTAGCTCTGGCTATGAGCAGTTCTTC